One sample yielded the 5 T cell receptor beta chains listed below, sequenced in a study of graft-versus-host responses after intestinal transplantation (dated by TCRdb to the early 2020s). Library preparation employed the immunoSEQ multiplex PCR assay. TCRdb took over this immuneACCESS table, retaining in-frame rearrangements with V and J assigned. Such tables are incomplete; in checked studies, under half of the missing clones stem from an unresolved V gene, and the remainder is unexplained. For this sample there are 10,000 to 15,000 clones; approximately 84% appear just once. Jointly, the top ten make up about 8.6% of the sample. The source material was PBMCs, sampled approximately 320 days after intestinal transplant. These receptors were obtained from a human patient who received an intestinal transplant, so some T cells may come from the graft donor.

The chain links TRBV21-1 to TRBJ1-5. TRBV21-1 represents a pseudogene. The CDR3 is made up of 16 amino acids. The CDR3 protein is CASSKWRGLPNQPQHF. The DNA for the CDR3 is TGTGCCAGCAGCAAATGGAGGGGACTCCCTAATCAGCCCCAGCATTTT.

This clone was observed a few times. Written as DNA, the CDR3 is TGTGCCAGCAGCCCCGGGACTTACTCTGGAAACACCATATATTTT. The encoded protein is CASSPGTYSGNTIYF. The chain carries TRBV5-4 and TRBJ1-3; perhaps TRBD1 as D (5 bases). The V gene lost 4 bases and the J gene lost 0 bases, with 11 bases spanning the gap. The CDR3 has 15 amino acids. Germline V gene data show CDR1 as SGHNT and CDR2 as YYREEE (reference sequence). Looking up the rest from reference TRBV5-4 and TRBJ1-3 gives the full variable domain: ETGVTQSPTHLIKTRGQQVTLRCSSQSGHNTVSWYQQALGQGPQFIFQYYREEENGRGNFPPRFSGLQFPNYSSELNVNALELDDSALYLCASSPGTYSGNTIYFGEGSWLTVV.

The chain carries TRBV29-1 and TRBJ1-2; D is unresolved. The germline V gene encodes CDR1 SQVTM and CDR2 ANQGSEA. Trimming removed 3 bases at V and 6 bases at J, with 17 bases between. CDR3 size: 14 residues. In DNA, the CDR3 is TGCAGCGTTGATAGTGCGCAAAGGTGGGATGGCTACACCTTC. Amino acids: CSVDSAQRWDGYTF. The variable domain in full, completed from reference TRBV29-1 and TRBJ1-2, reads SAVISQKPSRDICQRGTSLTIQCQVDSQVTMMFWYRQQPGQSLTLIATANQGSEATYESGFVIDKFPISRPNLTFSTLTVSNMSPEDSSIYLCSVDSAQRWDGYTFGSGTRLTVV.

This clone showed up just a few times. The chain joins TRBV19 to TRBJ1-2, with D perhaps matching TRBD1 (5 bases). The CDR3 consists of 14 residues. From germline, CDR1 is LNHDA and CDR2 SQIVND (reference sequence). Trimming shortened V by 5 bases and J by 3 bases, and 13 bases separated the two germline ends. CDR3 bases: TGTGCCAGTAGTTGGTCCCTGGGGGACTATGGCTACACCTTC. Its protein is CASSWSLGDYGYTF.

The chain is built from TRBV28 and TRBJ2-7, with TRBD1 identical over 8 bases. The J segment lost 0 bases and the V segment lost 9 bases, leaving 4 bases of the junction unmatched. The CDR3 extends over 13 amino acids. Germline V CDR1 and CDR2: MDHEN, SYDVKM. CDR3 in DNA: TGTGCCAGTTCCGGGACAGGCTCCTACGAGCAGTACTTC. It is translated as CASSGTGSYEQYF.